This TCR beta chain was found in a study of T cell repertoires in cytomegalovirus infection. Whole-study results and caveats: The response measured ex vivo was dominated by TCR beta clonotypes (HLA-C-restricted and CMV-specific).

This clonotype was counted ten times or more. Its antigen is currently unknown. Using its own MiXCR run on the reads, TCRdb lists one record per CDR3 protein. The sample records 80,000 or so distinct CDR3 sequences, 20% to 30% being singletons. This CDR3 has 13 residues. Germline loops: CDR1 SGHVS, CDR2 FNYEAQ. The V gene lost 3 bases and the J gene lost 2 bases, with 5 bases spanning the gap. The source material was CD8+ T cells from cultured PBMCs, sampled from culture after CMV antigen stimulation. J is TRBJ2-1 and V is TRBV7-6; D not certain. The receptor was isolated from a human donor in good health (CMV status not recorded). Some clones in this sample may be carry-over from other donors' samples. CDR3 in amino acids: CASSFQTYNEQFF. The DNA of the CDR3 is TGTGCCAGCAGCTTCCAGACCTACAATGAGCAGTTCTTC.